This T cell receptor beta chain comes out of a study of CD8+CD57+ T cells in acquired aplastic anemia. Germline V lookup: CDR1 SNHLY, CDR2 FYNNEI. Trimming removed 5 bases from V and 5 bases from J, with 16 bases in between. The CDR3 loop spans 15 amino acids. CDR3 and TCR beta VDJ profiling relied on genomic DNA as the template. MiXCR was run by TCRdb on the reads, yielding one entry per CDR3 protein. The sample yields about 400,000 distinct CDR3 sequences, roughly 68% seen once. This clonotype appeared many times. The sample was sorted CD4+, CD8+, or CD8+CD57+ T cells (not recorded which) from PBMCs. The sequence was collected from a human donor in good health, serving as a control. The chain is built from TRBV2 and TRBJ1-5; D remains ambiguous. The CDR3 is CASSPSPWVDQPQHF. Written as DNA, the CDR3 is TGTGCCAGCAGTCCTAGTCCCTGGGTGGATCAGCCCCAGCATTTT.